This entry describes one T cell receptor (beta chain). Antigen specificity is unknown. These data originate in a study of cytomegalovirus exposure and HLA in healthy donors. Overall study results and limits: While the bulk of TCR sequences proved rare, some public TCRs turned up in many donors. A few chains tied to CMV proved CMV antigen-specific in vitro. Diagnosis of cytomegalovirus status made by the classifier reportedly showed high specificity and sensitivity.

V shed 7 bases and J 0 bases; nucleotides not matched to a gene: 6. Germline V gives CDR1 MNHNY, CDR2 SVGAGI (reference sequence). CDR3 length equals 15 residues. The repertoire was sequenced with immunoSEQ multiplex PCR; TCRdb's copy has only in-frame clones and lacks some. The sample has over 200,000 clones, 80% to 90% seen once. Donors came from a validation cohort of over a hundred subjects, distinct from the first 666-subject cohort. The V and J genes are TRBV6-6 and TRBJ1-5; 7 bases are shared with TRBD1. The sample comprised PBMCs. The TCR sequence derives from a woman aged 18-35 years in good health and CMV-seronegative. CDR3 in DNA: TGTGCCAGCACTTGGACAGGTCGTAGCAATCAGCCCCAGCATTTT. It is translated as CASTWTGRSNQPQHF.